This entry concerns a single TCR beta chain. This entry belongs to a study of blood T cell repertoires in COVID-19. Study-level information: Researchers got acute and convalescent COVID-19 samples from the United States, Italy and Spain. Nucleic acid was either cDNA or gDNA, and it came from T cells, B-cell-depleted T cells, or PBMCs.

Per the original methods: Nucleated cell number was recorded as an estimate derived from reference gene primer amplification. Assay: immunoSEQ multiplex PCR; the TCRdb copy retains only in-frame clones and omits some. That table supplies the V and J calls and clone size; D and trimming were determined from the DNA. The data contain 30,000 to 35,000 clones, 78% of them singletons. V dropped 4 bases and J dropped 3; count of bases not matched to a gene: 7. The CDR3 has 16 residues. Germline V CDR1 and CDR2: SGDLS, YYNGEE. The TCR comes from an older woman with acute or convalescent COVID-19. V usage is TRBV9 and J usage is TRBJ2-2; TRBD1 matches 9 bases. The specimen was peripheral blood. This chain's CDR3 is CASSRRGDRDTGELFF. CDR3 DNA sequence: TGTGCCAGCAGCCGGAGGGGGGACAGGGACACCGGGGAGCTGTTTTTT. The full variable domain, rest sourced from reference TRBV9 and TRBJ2-2, is DSGVTQTPKHLITATGQRVTLRCSPRSGDLSVYWYQQSLDQGLQFLIQYYNGEERAKGNILERFSAQQFPDLHSELNLSSLELGDSALYFCASSRRGDRDTGELFFGEGSRLTVL.